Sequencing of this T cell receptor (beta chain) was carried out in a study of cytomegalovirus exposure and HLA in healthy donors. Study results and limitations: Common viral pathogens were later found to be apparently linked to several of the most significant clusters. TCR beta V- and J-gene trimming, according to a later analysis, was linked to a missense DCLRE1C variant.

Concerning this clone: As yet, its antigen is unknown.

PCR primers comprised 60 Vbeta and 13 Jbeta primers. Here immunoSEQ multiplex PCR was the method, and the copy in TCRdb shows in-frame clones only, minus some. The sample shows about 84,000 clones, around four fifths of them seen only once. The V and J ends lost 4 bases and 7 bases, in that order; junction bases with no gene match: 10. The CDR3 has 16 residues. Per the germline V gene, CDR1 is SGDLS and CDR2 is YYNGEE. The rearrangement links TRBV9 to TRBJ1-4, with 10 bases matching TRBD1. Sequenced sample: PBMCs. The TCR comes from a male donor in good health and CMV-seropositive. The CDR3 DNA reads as TGTGCCAGCAGCATGGGACAGGGGCCCCGGGGTGAAAAACTGTTTTTT. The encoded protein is CASSMGQGPRGEKLFF.